The 31 T cell receptor beta chains listed next were all sequenced from one sample in a study of vaccination effects on CD4 cells after COVID-19. The table came from immunoSEQ multiplex PCR; TCRdb's copy has only in-frame clones and leaves some out. The sample carries about 73,000 clones, around 70% recorded once. Cultured cells yielded isolated CD4+ T cells after around 9 days. Either the BNT162b2 or mRNA-1273 vaccine was given to participants in two doses. What these receptors recognize is not known. The specimen was CD4+ T cells from PBMCs cultured without peptide, collected after COVID-19 vaccination. The receptor source for this set is a human donor who received a COVID-19 vaccine.

The rearrangement links TRBV6-6 to TRBJ2-1, with 10 bases fitting TRBD1. The V gene's germline CDR1 is MNHNY and CDR2 SVGAGI (reference sequence). CDR3 size: 15 residues. V lost 6 bases and J lost 5; bases outside the gene matches: 7. CDR3: CASSYGQGVNNEQFF. In DNA, the CDR3 is TGTGCCAGCAGCTATGGACAGGGGGTGAACAATGAGCAGTTCTTC.

V gene TRBV6-5 combines with J gene TRBJ1-5, with D hard to call. Trimming removed 6 bases at V and 2 bases at J, with 11 bases between. This CDR3 has 14 residues. Germline V gives CDR1 MNHEY, CDR2 SVGAGI. The CDR3 spells CASSKRRGNQPQHF. The CDR3 coding sequence is TGTGCCAGCAGCAAAAGGCGGGGCAATCAGCCCCAGCATTTT.

This sequence joins TRBV5-5 and TRBJ2-7; tentative D call: TRBD1 (5 bases). Germline V gene sequence: CDR1 SGHKS, CDR2 YYEKEE (reference sequence). V gave up 4 bases and J gave up 2 bases, with 19 bases separating them. This CDR3 spans 16 amino acids. The CDR3 bases are TGTGCCAGCAGCCTGGGGCCAGGTAGCAGAACCTACGAGCAGTACGTC. It translates to CASSLGPGSRTYEQYV.

The rearrangement uses TRBV7-2 and TRBJ1-2, with a possible D match to TRBD1 (5 bases). This CDR3 comprises 15 residues. Trimming stripped 3 bases from V and 4 bases from J, with 15 bases between. From germline, CDR1 is SGHTA and CDR2 FQGNSA. CDR3 coding DNA: TGTGCCAGCAGCTTTCTTCCGGGGGGAATCTATGGCTACACCTTC. Translated, it gives CASSFLPGGIYGYTF.

This chain uses TRBV18 with TRBJ1-6, with no clear D. The germline V gene encodes CDR1 KGHSH and CDR2 LQKENI. V was trimmed by 3 bases and J by 9 bases, leaving 9 bases between them. The CDR3 consists of 13 residues. The chain's CDR3 is CASSPARGSPLHF. The CDR3 region has the DNA TGTGCCAGCTCACCCGCCCGGGGTTCACCCCTCCACTTT.

J is TRBJ1-2 and V is TRBV25-1; 7 bases agree with TRBD1. V trimming: 5 bases; J trimming: 4 bases; junction bases outside the gene matches: 13. Germline lookup yields CDR1 MGHDK and CDR2 SYGVNS. The CDR3 sequence is 16 residues long. The CDR3 loop reads CASSPSPGQRGYGYTF. CDR3 nucleotide sequence: TGTGCCAGCAGTCCCTCCCCGGGACAGAGGGGCTATGGCTACACCTTC.

The chain employs TRBV7-9 and TRBJ2-7; possibly TRBD2 for D (5 bases). The length of the CDR3 is 15 residues. In germline, CDR1 is SEHNR, CDR2 FQNEAQ (reference sequence). Trimming left V 2 bases short and J 2 bases short, with 13 bases between. Written as DNA, the CDR3 is TGTGCCAGCAGCTTAACGGGAACAGCGACCTACGAGCAGTACGTC. Translating gives CASSLTGTATYEQYV.

The chain combines TRBV18 with TRBJ2-5; D not resolved. The CDR3 sequence is 14 residues long. Germline V gives CDR1 KGHSH, CDR2 LQKENI. Between the trimmed V and J ends, which lost 1 base and 3 bases, there was a span of 9 bases. CDR3 bases: TGTGCCAGCTCACCACGCGTGGGTGAAGAGACCCAGTACTTC. It codes for CASSPRVGEETQYF.

V and J are TRBV14 and TRBJ1-2; tentative D call: TRBD1 (6 bases). The V end was cut by 6 bases, the J end by 4 bases, with 12 bases between. The CDR3 runs to 13 residues. In germline, CDR1 is SGHDN, CDR2 FVKESK. CDR3 region: CASSRGTTYGYTF. The CDR3 coding sequence is TGTGCCAGCAGTAGGGGGACCACCTATGGCTACACCTTC.

The V gene is TRBV15, the J gene TRBJ2-6, with 7 bases lining up with TRBD1. CDR3 length: 15 residues. Germline V lookup: CDR1 LNHNV, CDR2 YYDKDF (reference sequence). Losses at the gene ends were 3 bases for V and 4 bases for J; bases not matched to a gene: 3. The CDR3 DNA sequence: TGTGCCACCAGCAGGACAGGGTACGGGGCCAACGTCCTGACTTTC. This codes for CATSRTGYGANVLTF.

This clone was seen only a few times. The V call is TRBV6-6, the J call TRBJ2-2; D is unclear. This CDR3 comprises 15 residues. The germline CDR1 and CDR2 sequences are MNHNY and SVGAGI (reference sequence). Trimming shortened V by 5 bases and J by 6 bases, and 16 bases separated the two germline ends. CDR3 loop: CASSHPGRYAGELFF. The CDR3 DNA sequence: TGTGCCAGCAGTCACCCGGGCCGGTACGCCGGGGAGCTGTTTTTT.

The J gene is TRBJ2-1, the V gene TRBV18; D gene uncertain. The CDR3 loop spans 15 amino acids. Germline CDR1 and CDR2: KGHSH and LQKENI. V gave up 2 bases and J gave up 1 base, with 9 bases separating them. DNA of the CDR3: TGTGCCAGCTCACCATCGGCCTGGTCCTACAATGAGCAGTTCTTC. Its translation is CASSPSAWSYNEQFF.

This clone was detected only a few times. V and J are TRBV9 and TRBJ1-3, with 8 bases aligning to TRBD1. Germline V lookup: CDR1 SGDLS, CDR2 YYNGEE. The V segment lost 4 bases and the J segment 0 bases; nucleotides outside the gene matches: 6. This CDR3 has 16 residues. The CDR3 here is CASSPRTGSSGNTIYF. The CDR3 DNA reads as TGTGCCAGCAGCCCCCGGACAGGGAGCTCTGGAAACACCATATATTTT.

V is TRBV5-4 and J is TRBJ2-7; TRBD1 matches 10 bases. Looked up from germline, CDR1 is SGHNT and CDR2 is YYREEE (reference sequence). The CDR3 consists of 18 residues. The V and J ends lost 4 bases and 4 bases, in that order; junction bases with no gene match: 17. CDR3 coding DNA: TGTGCCAGCAGCAAAGGGACAGGGGTATCTAGCGGGCCTTACGAGCAGTACGTC. This codes for CASSKGTGVSSGPYEQYV.

The chain couples TRBV23-1 to TRBJ2-1; perhaps TRBD2 as D (7 bases). TRBV23-1 is labeled an ORF, and its function is uncertain. The V gene lost 6 bases and the J gene lost 2 bases, with 11 bases spanning the gap. The CDR3 covers 14 residues. CDR3 bases: TGCGCCAGCAGAGGGGGGGCCCCCTACAATGAGCAGTTCTTC. Its translation is CASRGGAPYNEQFF.

This sequence joins TRBV9 and TRBJ2-1; D remains unclear. Germline lookup yields CDR1 SGDLS and CDR2 YYNGEE. Trimming pared 7 bases from V and 4 bases from J, leaving 15 bases between. The CDR3 is 14 amino acids. The CDR3 sequence: CASGQAGSYNEQFF. CDR3 in DNA: TGTGCCAGCGGCCAGGCAGGATCTTACAATGAGCAGTTCTTC.

This clone was recorded a few times. This chain uses TRBV3-1 (or the pseudogene TRBV3-2) with TRBJ1-2, with 8 bases lining up with TRBD1. With V trimmed by 3 bases and J by 7 bases, 4 bases remained unmatched. In germline, CDR1 is LGHDT, CDR2 YNNKEL (reference sequence). This CDR3 contains 13 residues. CDR3 protein: CASSHQDRAGYTF. DNA for the CDR3: TGTGCCAGCAGCCATCAGGACAGGGCTGGCTACACCTTC.

The chain is built from TRBV6-4 and TRBJ2-3; D possibly corresponds to TRBD2 (5 bases). Germline CDR1 is MRHNA and CDR2 is SNTAGT. With 0 bases removed from V and 3 bases from J, the gap between germline ends came to 16 bases. This CDR3 is 17 amino acids long. The CDR3 DNA follows: TGTGCCAGCAGTGACTCGAGGGCCCCGGGGTGGACAGATACGCAGTATTTT. It encodes CASSDSRAPGWTDTQYF.

The rearrangement links TRBV2 to TRBJ2-1; D gene uncertain. Germline values: CDR1 SNHLY, CDR2 FYNNEI. Trimming took 3 bases from V and 3 from J, leaving 12 bases between them. The CDR3 is 15 residues long. The CDR3 DNA reads as TGTGCCAGCAGTGAGGGTAGGATCTACTACAATGAGCAGTTCTTC. It encodes CASSEGRIYYNEQFF. Filled out from reference TRBV2 and TRBJ2-1, the complete variable domain reads EPEVTQTPSHQVTQMGQEVILRCVPISNHLYFYWYRQILGQKVEFLVSFYNNEISEKSEIFDDQFSVERPDGSNFTLKIRSTKLEDSAMYFCASSEGRIYYNEQFFGPGTRLTVL.

This rearrangement joins TRBV18 to TRBJ1-1, with 12 bases aligning to TRBD1. Germline lookup yields CDR1 KGHSH and CDR2 LQKENI. CDR3 length equals 16 residues. V lost 3 bases and J lost 2; bases outside the gene matches: 4. The DNA for the CDR3 is TGTGCCAGCTCACCTAGGGGACAGGGGGCAAACACTGAAGCTTTCTTT. This gives the protein CASSPRGQGANTEAFF.

The chain combines TRBV7-3 with TRBJ2-3; D possibly corresponds to TRBD2 (6 bases). There are 15 residues in the CDR3. Trimming took 1 base from V and 4 from J, leaving 12 bases between them. Germline CDR1 and CDR2: SGHTA and FQGTGA. CDR3 in DNA: TGTGCCAGCAGCTTAATCCACACGGGGGCAGATACGCAGTATTTT. It specifies CASSLIHTGADTQYF.

V is TRBV27 and J is TRBJ1-2, with 12 bases fitting TRBD1. Unmatched junction bases numbered 9, after V lost 1 base and J lost 6 bases. Germline values: CDR1 MNHEY, CDR2 SMNVEV (reference sequence). The CDR3 consists of 17 residues. CDR3 amino acids: CASSLFGTGGMGHGYTF. The CDR3 DNA follows: TGTGCCAGCAGTTTATTCGGGACAGGGGGCATGGGACATGGCTACACCTTC.

The chain has TRBV18 and TRBJ2-7; D is undetermined. Germline V gene data show CDR1 as KGHSH and CDR2 as LQKENI. The CDR3 has 13 residues. Trimming removed 3 bases at V and 2 bases at J, with 8 bases between. The DNA for the CDR3 is TGTGCCAGCTCACCGGACGTAGCCTACGAGCAGTACGTC. Its translation: CASSPDVAYEQYV.

This clone showed up just a few times. One end of the junction fails to match germline, which may point to a read error. The chain recombines TRBV6-1 with TRBJ1-3, with 8 bases aligning to TRBD1. The CDR3 length is 14 residues. Germline V gene sequence: CDR1 MNHNS, CDR2 SASEGT. The CDR3 spells CASREGTGDTTIYF. The CDR3 bases are TGTGCCAGCAGGGAAGGGACAGGAGACACCACCATATATTTT.

This clone appeared once. The V and J genes are TRBV18 and TRBJ2-5; D possibly corresponds to TRBD2 (5 bases). The length of the CDR3 is 14 residues. Looked up from germline, CDR1 is KGHSH and CDR2 is LQKENI. The V end was cut by 3 bases, the J end by 3 bases, with 11 bases between. CDR3 region: CASSPPGFKETQYF. DNA for the CDR3: TGTGCCAGCTCACCCCCGGGGTTTAAAGAGACCCAGTACTTC.

The chain uses TRBV28 and TRBJ2-3; 7 bases match TRBD2. Germline V gives CDR1 MDHEN, CDR2 SYDVKM. Unmatched junction bases numbered 13, after V lost 6 bases and J lost 4 bases. This CDR3 has 16 amino acids. This chain's CDR3 is CASSTVGRARSDTQYF. CDR3 bases: TGTGCCAGCAGCACCGTTGGGAGGGCAAGGTCAGATACGCAGTATTTT.

V is TRBV30 and J is TRBJ1-5; no reliable D call. V lost 2 bases and J lost 7, with 12 bases in between. The CDR3 has 13 amino acids. In germline, CDR1 is GTSNPN, CDR2 SVGIG (reference sequence). This CDR3 reads CAWSPQNQQPQHF. The CDR3, as DNA: TGTGCCTGGAGTCCGCAAAATCAACAGCCCCAGCATTTT.

The sample holds one count of this clone. This chain connects TRBV6-5 to TRBJ1-4, with 7 bases fitting TRBD1. Germline CDR1 reads MNHEY; CDR2 reads SVGAGI. J was trimmed by 3 bases and V by 10 bases; bases with no gene match: 8. CDR3 length equals 14 residues. CDR3 sequence: CAKCRDSPNEKLFF. The DNA for the CDR3 is TGTGCCAAATGTCGGGACAGTCCTAATGAAAAACTGTTTTTT.

The CDR3 is CASSLDRGIGELFF. As DNA, the CDR3 is TGTGCCAGCAGTTTAGACAGGGGGATCGGGGAGCTGTTTTTT. This chain connects TRBV27 to TRBJ2-2; 9 nucleotides match TRBD1. The V and J ends lost 2 bases and 7 bases, in that order; junction bases with no gene match: 2. Germline loops: CDR1 MNHEY, CDR2 SMNVEV (reference sequence). The CDR3 contains 14 residues.

The rearrangement links TRBV29-1 to TRBJ1-1, with D perhaps matching TRBD1 (6 bases). V was clipped by 8 bases and J by 7 bases, with 20 bases between them. The CDR3 covers 13 residues. Germline V gives CDR1 SQVTM, CDR2 ANQGSEA. In DNA form, the CDR3 reads TGCAGCTCCCAAAAGGGGGTGCGGGGTGAAGCTTTCTTT. It yields the protein CSSQKGVRGEAFF.

The chain couples TRBV6-1 to TRBJ1-1, with 8 bases identical to TRBD1. This CDR3 spans 14 amino acids. The germline CDR1 and CDR2 sequences are MNHNS and SASEGT. V was pared by 6 bases and J by 0 bases, with 3 bases of the junction left unmatched. CDR3 DNA: TGTGCCAGCAGACACAGGGGGGTGAACACTGAAGCTTTCTTT. Translation: CASRHRGVNTEAFF.